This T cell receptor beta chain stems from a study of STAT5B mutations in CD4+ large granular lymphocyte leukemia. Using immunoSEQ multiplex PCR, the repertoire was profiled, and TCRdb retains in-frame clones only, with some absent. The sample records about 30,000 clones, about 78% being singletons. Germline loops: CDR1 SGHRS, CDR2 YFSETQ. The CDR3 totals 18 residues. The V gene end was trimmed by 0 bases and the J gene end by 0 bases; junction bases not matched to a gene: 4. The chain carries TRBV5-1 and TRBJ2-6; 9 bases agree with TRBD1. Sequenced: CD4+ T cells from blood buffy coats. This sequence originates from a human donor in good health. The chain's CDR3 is CASSLEQGASSGANVLTF. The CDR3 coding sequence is TGCGCCAGCAGCTTGGAACAGGGGGCTTCCTCTGGGGCCAACGTCCTGACTTTC. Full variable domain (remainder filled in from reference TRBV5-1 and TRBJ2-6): KAGVTQTPRYLIKTRGQQVTLSCSPISGHRSVSWYQQTPGQGLQFLFEYFSETQRNKGNFPGRFSGRQFSNSRSEMNVSTLELGDSALYLCASSLEQGASSGANVLTFGAGSRLTVL.